This entry lists 27 T cell receptor beta chains sequenced from one sample in a study of PD-L1 blockade in urothelial cancer. Some clones are missing from TCRdb's copy, which holds only in-frame ones; the method was immunoSEQ multiplex PCR. The table shows 71,000 or so clones, with approximately 91% occurring only once. The source material was PBMCs, sampled around atezolizumab (anti-PD-L1) treatment. These receptors were obtained from a man aged 55 to 70 with urothelial cancer.

The V and J genes are TRBV19 and TRBJ2-1; 9 nucleotides align to TRBD1. This CDR3 has 15 residues. The germline CDR1 and CDR2 sequences are LNHDA and SQIVND (reference sequence). The ends lost 6 bases at V and 9 bases at J; junction bases unmatched: 12. CDR3 region: CASRTPGQGIGEQFF. CDR3 coding DNA: TGTGCCAGTAGGACCCCGGGACAGGGAATCGGTGAGCAGTTCTTC.

The chain couples TRBV11-2 to TRBJ1-1, with D tentatively TRBD1 (5 bases). Germline CDR1 SGHAT, CDR2 FQNNGV. Trimming cost V 6 bases and J 8 bases, with 10 bases left between them. This CDR3 region has 11 residues. CDR3 sequence: CASRFRAEAFF. For the CDR3, the DNA is TGTGCCAGCAGATTCAGGGCCGAAGCTTTCTTT.

The chain uses TRBV6-5 and TRBJ2-7, with 11 bases matching TRBD2. V was pared by 3 bases and J by 2 bases, with 3 bases of the junction left unmatched. This CDR3 has 15 amino acids. Germline V lookup: CDR1 MNHEY, CDR2 SVGAGI. The CDR3 DNA sequence: TGTGCCAGCAGTTATTCGACTAGCGGGACCTACGAGCAGTACTTC. It codes for CASSYSTSGTYEQYF.

The chain employs TRBV18 and TRBJ1-2, with TRBD1 as a possible D gene (6 bases). The CDR3 consists of 14 residues. Per the germline V gene, CDR1 is KGHSH and CDR2 is LQKENI. Trimming cost V 3 bases and J 6 bases, with 14 bases left between them. CDR3 in amino acids: CASSPVDRPDGYTF. The CDR3 DNA follows: TGTGCCAGCTCACCGGTTGACAGGCCAGATGGCTACACCTTC.

The rearrangement joins TRBV7-8 to TRBJ2-4, with TRBD2 matching over 11 bases. CDR3 size: 15 residues. After removal of 6 bases from V and 9 bases from J, the junction contained 10 bases not matched to a gene. CDR1 is SGHVS and CDR2 is FQNEAQ in the germline V gene. CDR3 in DNA: TGTGCCAGCAGTCCGACTAGCGGGGTTGGAAGCATTCAGTACTTC. Protein sequence: CASSPTSGVGSIQYF. Variable domain in full (rest from reference TRBV7-8 and TRBJ2-4): GAGVSQSPRYKVAKRGQDVALRCDPISGHVSLFWYQQALGQGPEFLTYFQNEAQLDKSGLPSDRFFAERPEGSVSTLKIQRTQQEDSAVYLCASSPTSGVGSIQYFGAGTRLSVL.

On this clone itself: The sample carries other DNA sequences with the same CDR3. This chain connects TRBV19 to TRBJ2-7, with 8 bases fitting TRBD2. The CDR3 runs to 12 residues. CDR1 and CDR2 from the germline V gene are LNHDA and SQIVND (reference sequence). The V segment lost 5 bases and the J segment 6 bases; nucleotides outside the gene matches: 3. DNA of the CDR3: TGTGCCAGTAGTCCCCGGGGGGGCGAGCAGTACTTC. Translation: CASSPRGGEQYF. Using reference TRBV19 and TRBJ2-7 for the parts outside the CDR3, the full variable domain is DGGITQSPKYLFRKEGQNVTLSCEQNLNHDAMYWYRQDPGQGLRLIYYSQIVNDFQKGDIAEGYSVSREKKESFPLTVTSAQKNPTAFYLCASSPRGGEQYFGPGTRLTVT.

The chain employs TRBV15 and TRBJ1-1; TRBD1 is a possible D gene (6 bases). V lost 1 base, J lost 0 bases, and 9 bases lay in between. This CDR3 region has 15 residues. From germline, CDR1 is LNHNV and CDR2 YYDKDF (reference sequence). The CDR3 coding sequence is TGTGCCACCAGCAGAGTCGGGACACTGAACACTGAAGCTTTCTTT. Amino acid sequence: CATSRVGTLNTEAFF.

The CDR3 protein is CASSLPRGDQETQYF. The DNA of the CDR3 is TGTGCCAGCAGCTTGCCTCGGGGGGACCAAGAGACCCAGTACTTC. This chain uses TRBV5-4 with TRBJ2-5; 7 nucleotides align to TRBD2. Per germline, CDR1 SGHNT and CDR2 YYREEE (reference sequence). J was trimmed by 0 bases and V by 1 base; bases with no gene match: 3. The CDR3 runs to 15 residues. The variable domain in full, with the rest retrieved from reference TRBV5-4 and TRBJ2-5, is ETGVTQSPTHLIKTRGQQVTLRCSSQSGHNTVSWYQQALGQGPQFIFQYYREEENGRGNFPPRFSGLQFPNYSSELNVNALELDDSALYLCASSLPRGDQETQYFGPGTRLLVL.

The chain recombines TRBV14 with TRBJ1-4, with D possibly matching TRBD1 (5 bases). The V end was cut by 2 bases, the J end by 4 bases, with 17 bases between. Germline V lookup: CDR1 SGHDN, CDR2 FVKESK. This CDR3 is built from 17 residues. CDR3 in amino acids: CASSQRGRSGLNEKLFF. In DNA form, the CDR3 reads TGTGCCAGCAGCCAAAGGGGTCGGTCTGGCCTTAATGAAAAACTGTTTTTT.

The gene calls are TRBV5-6 and TRBJ2-7; 10 bases are shared with TRBD2. Trimming took 0 bases from V and 3 from J; bases not matched to a gene: 3. CDR1 is SGHDT, CDR2 YYEEEE, per germline. The CDR3 has 15 amino acids. As DNA, the CDR3 is TGTGCCAGCAGCTTGGTCCTAGCGGGGGACTACGAGCAGTACTTC. It is translated as CASSLVLAGDYEQYF.

The chain is built from TRBV6-1 and TRBJ2-5, with TRBD2 matching over 7 bases. Trimming took 2 bases from V and 5 from J; bases not matched to a gene: 5. Per the germline V gene, CDR1 is MNHNS and CDR2 is SASEGT. This CDR3 contains 14 residues. The CDR3 here is CASSEPGGGETQYF. DNA of the CDR3: TGTGCCAGCAGTGAACCGGGGGGAGGGGAGACCCAGTACTTC.

The chain links TRBV30 to TRBJ2-7; 9 bases line up with TRBD1. The V gene's germline CDR1 is GTSNPN and CDR2 SVGIG (reference sequence). CDR3 size: 12 residues. J gave up 10 bases and V 5 bases, and 9 bases lay outside the gene matches. CDR3 sequence: CAWSRDRARQYF. CDR3 in DNA: TGTGCCTGGTCCCGGGACAGGGCAAGACAGTACTTC.

This clone was seen a single time. The gene calls are TRBV4-2 and TRBJ2-2; D may be TRBD1 (6 bases). The CDR3 has 17 amino acids. Per the germline V gene, CDR1 is LGHNA and CDR2 is YNFKEQ. V lost 5 bases and J lost 0, with 16 bases in between. The CDR3 spells CASSISGELSNTGELFF. CDR3 nucleotides: TGTGCCAGCAGCATCTCAGGGGAGTTGTCGAACACCGGGGAGCTGTTTTTT.

This clone was detected a few times. This chain links TRBV7-6 with TRBJ2-5, with D hard to call. Germline V lookup: CDR1 SGHVS, CDR2 FNYEAQ. The CDR3 consists of 14 residues. Between the trimmed V and J ends, which lost 1 base and 5 bases, there was a span of 11 bases. CDR3 loop: CASSLDGGVETQYF. The DNA of the CDR3 is TGTGCCAGCAGCTTAGACGGCGGCGTGGAGACCCAGTACTTC.

V usage is TRBV10-1 and J usage is TRBJ2-7, with 8 bases that match TRBD1. Losses at the gene ends were 5 bases for V and 4 bases for J; bases not matched to a gene: 10. This CDR3 has 15 amino acids. CDR1 is WNHNN and CDR2 is SYGVQD in the germline V gene (reference sequence). CDR3 protein: CASSRDRGGGYEQYF. The CDR3 nucleotides are TGCGCCAGCAGTCGTGACAGGGGTGGCGGTTACGAGCAGTACTTC.

The chain is built from TRBV18 and TRBJ2-7, with TRBD1 matching 7 bases. The length of the CDR3 is 17 residues. V lost 0 bases to trimming and J lost 3 bases; unmatched junction nucleotides: 11. Germline V lookup: CDR1 KGHSH, CDR2 LQKENI. The CDR3: CASSPPSGTANYYEQYF. CDR3 nucleotides: TGTGCCAGCTCACCACCCTCCGGGACAGCCAACTACTACGAGCAGTACTTC.

The rearrangement links TRBV5-1 to TRBJ2-5; D is possibly TRBD1 (6 bases). V lost 4 bases and J 2 bases, leaving 15 bases between the germline ends. The germline V gene encodes CDR1 SGHRS and CDR2 YFSETQ. This CDR3 region has 15 residues. The CDR3 DNA sequence: TGCGCCAGCAGCCTACAAAGGACAGTGCAAGAGACCCAGTACTTC. As protein: CASSLQRTVQETQYF.

The J gene is TRBJ1-1, the V gene TRBV5-1, with 8 positions matching TRBD1. The CDR3 covers 15 residues. CDR1 SGHRS and CDR2 YFSETQ come from the germline V gene. The junction had 5 bases not matched to a gene; V was cut back by 0 bases and J by 4 bases. This chain's CDR3 is CASSLGSQGVTEAFF. DNA of the CDR3: TGCGCCAGCAGCTTGGGGTCACAGGGGGTCACTGAAGCTTTCTTT.

The gene calls are TRBV6-4 and TRBJ1-1; no clear D. Germline V gene data show CDR1 as MRHNA and CDR2 as SNTAGT. The length of the CDR3 is 11 residues. The V gene lost 9 bases and the J gene lost 7 bases, with 12 bases spanning the gap. CDR3 loop: CASEPGSEAFF. CDR3 bases: TGTGCCAGTGAGCCGGGGAGTGAAGCTTTCTTT.

V gene TRBV28 combines with J gene TRBJ2-7; 8 positions match TRBD1. Germline CDR1 is MDHEN and CDR2 is SYDVKM. V lost 6 bases and J lost 2; bases outside the gene matches: 9. There are 15 residues in the CDR3. The CDR3 here is CASRPTGTGTYEQYF. For the CDR3, the DNA is TGTGCCAGCAGACCGACCGGGACAGGTACCTACGAGCAGTACTTC.

The chain is built from TRBV10-1 and TRBJ2-2, with D perhaps TRBD2 (7 bases). Trimming pared 4 bases from V and 2 bases from J, leaving 11 bases between. Germline V gene lookup returns CDR1 WNHNN and CDR2 SYGVQD (reference sequence). This CDR3 region has 15 residues. The CDR3 sequence is CASSVGGANTGELFF. DNA of the CDR3: TGCGCCAGCAGTGTTGGGGGGGCCAACACCGGGGAGCTGTTTTTT.

The rearrangement joins TRBV5-1 to TRBJ2-5; 8 nucleotides line up with TRBD2. The CDR3 is 16 amino acids. V shed 2 bases, J shed 4 bases, and the junction held 10 bases outside the gene matches. Germline CDR1 is SGHRS and CDR2 is YFSETQ. CDR3 in amino acids: CASSFISGGKSETQYF. CDR3 in DNA: TGCGCCAGCAGCTTTATTTCGGGGGGGAAATCAGAGACCCAGTACTTC.

This rearrangement joins TRBV28 to TRBJ2-1, with 7 bases matching TRBD1. Losses at the gene ends were 8 bases for V and 0 bases for J; bases not matched to a gene: 4. CDR1 and CDR2 (germline): MDHEN, SYDVKM. This CDR3 region has 14 residues. In nucleotides, the CDR3 is TGTGCCAGCGGGGGACAGTTCTCCTACAATGAGCAGTTCTTC. Translation: CASGGQFSYNEQFF.

This clone was counted only a few times. The chain links TRBV5-1 to TRBJ1-1, with 10 bases identical to TRBD1. J gave up 1 base and V 3 bases, and 3 bases lay outside the gene matches. Germline assignment: CDR1 SGHRS and CDR2 YFSETQ. This CDR3 is built from 15 residues. CDR3 nucleotides: TGCGCCAGCAGCTCGGGACAGGGGACGAACACTGAAGCTTTCTTT. This gives the protein CASSSGQGTNTEAFF.

This clone was observed a single time. This CDR3 reads CASSRQGPPRSYEQYF. CDR3 sequence (DNA): TGTGCCAGCAGTCGACAGGGGCCCCCTAGATCCTACGAGCAGTACTTC. The V and J genes are TRBV28 and TRBJ2-7; 8 positions agree with TRBD1. CDR1 is MDHEN and CDR2 is SYDVKM in the germline V gene. The CDR3 is made up of 16 amino acids. The V segment lost 5 bases and the J segment 1 base; nucleotides outside the gene matches: 10.

The chain employs TRBV11-2 and TRBJ2-2; tentatively, D is TRBD2 (7 bases). The CDR3 totals 15 residues. The V end lost 0 bases, the J end lost 5 bases, and 10 bases lay between the germline ends. Per germline, CDR1 SGHAT and CDR2 FQNNGV. CDR3 in DNA: TGTGCCAGCAGCTTAGACGGGGGGACAACCGGGGAGCTGTTTTTT. Protein sequence: CASSLDGGTTGELFF.

The genes are TRBV2 and TRBJ2-5; TRBD2 aligns across 7 bases. The CDR3 totals 12 residues. The germline CDR1 and CDR2 sequences are SNHLY and FYNNEI. With V trimmed by 7 bases and J by 5 bases, 4 bases remained unmatched. Here the CDR3 reads CASKRGSETQYF. CDR3 in DNA: TGTGCCAGCAAGCGGGGTTCGGAGACCCAGTACTTC.